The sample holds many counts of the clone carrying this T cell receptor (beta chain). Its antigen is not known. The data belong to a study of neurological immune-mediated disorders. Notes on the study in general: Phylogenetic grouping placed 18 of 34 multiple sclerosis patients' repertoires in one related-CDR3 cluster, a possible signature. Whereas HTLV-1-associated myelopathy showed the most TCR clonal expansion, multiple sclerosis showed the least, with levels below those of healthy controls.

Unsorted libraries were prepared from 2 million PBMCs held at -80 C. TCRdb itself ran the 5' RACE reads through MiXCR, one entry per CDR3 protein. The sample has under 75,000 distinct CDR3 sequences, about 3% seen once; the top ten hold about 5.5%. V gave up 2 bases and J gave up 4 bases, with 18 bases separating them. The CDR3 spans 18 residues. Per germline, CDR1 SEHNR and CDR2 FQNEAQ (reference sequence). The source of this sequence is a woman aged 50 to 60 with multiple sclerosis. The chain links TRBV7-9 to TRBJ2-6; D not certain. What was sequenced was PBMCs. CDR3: CASSLYGDPLGGANVLTF. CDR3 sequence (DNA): TGTGCCAGCAGCTTATACGGCGATCCCTTAGGCGGGGCCAACGTCCTGACTTTC. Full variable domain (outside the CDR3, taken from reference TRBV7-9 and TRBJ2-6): DTGVSQNPRHKITKRGQNVTFRCDPISEHNRLYWYRQTLGQGPEFLTYFQNEAQLEKSRLLSDRFSAERPKGSFSTLEIQRTEQGDSAMYLCASSLYGDPLGGANVLTFGAGSRLTVL.